This entry lists 2 T cell receptor beta chains sequenced from one sample in a study of technical replicates of blood from several donors. TCRdb's table, derived via immunoSEQ multiplex PCR, lists solely in-frame clones and lacks some. In the table there are over 50,000 clones, about 86% of which are singletons. The sequenced sample consisted of PBMCs. Every receptor here comes from a human donor in good health. Some clones in this sample may be carry-over from other donors' samples.

The chain recombines TRBV6-5 with TRBJ1-1, with D uncertain. CDR1 and CDR2 (germline): MNHEY, SVGAGI. V gave up 5 bases and J gave up 2 bases, with 9 bases separating them. CDR3 length equals 13 residues. The CDR3 spells CASSESGNTEAFF. CDR3 sequence (DNA): TGTGCCAGCAGTGAATCAGGAAACACTGAAGCTTTCTTT.

The CDR3 spells CASSADGWATYGYTF. CDR3 bases: TGTGCCAGCAGCGCAGATGGGTGGGCAACCTATGGCTACACCTTC. The chain is built from TRBV21-1 and TRBJ1-2; TRBD1, the D gene given by the table, was not confirmed from the DNA. TRBV21-1 is labeled a pseudogene. There are 15 residues in the CDR3.